A selection of T cell receptor beta chains follows, all from one sample in a study of T-cell memory formation after mild COVID-19. TCRdb independently ran MiXCR on the 5' RACE reads; one entry per CDR3 protein. Of about 270,000 distinct CDR3 sequences in the sample, 15% to 17% were seen once. The sequenced material came from PBMCs or a T cell subset sorted from them (not recorded which). The receptors derive from an adult woman who had mild COVID-19 (a few samples of this study predate the infection). Cell type and time point are not known. Each CDR3 is given with its conserved first and last residue. Each record gives: clone size, V gene, D gene, J gene, CDR3 length, CDR3 DNA, CDR3 protein. D genes are given only for firm matches. Clone size appears in some rows only: once, few, many, or a class for an expanded clone.

.	TRBV5-1	.	TRBJ2-7	15	TGCGCCAGCAGCTTGGGCGGGACAACCTCCTACGAGCAGTACTTC	CASSLGGTTSYEQYF
.	TRBV5-1	TRBD1	TRBJ1-2	14	TGCGCCAGCAGCCTGGACAGGGTATCGGGGGGCTACACCTTC	CASSLDRVSGGYTF
few	TRBV20-1	TRBD1	TRBJ1-5	15	TGCAGTGCTAGGAACCAGGGGGCGTGGGATCAGCCCCAGCATTTT	CSARNQGAWDQPQHF
many	TRBV29-1	TRBD1	TRBJ2-3	13	TGCAGCGCCCAGCCACAGGGGCCAGATACGCAGTATTTT	CSAQPQGPDTQYF
.	TRBV5-1	TRBD2	TRBJ2-7	17	TGCGCCAGCAGCTCATACCCAGGGACTAGCGGCAACTACGAGCAGTACTTC	CASSSYPGTSGNYEQYF
.	TRBV7-9	.	TRBJ2-5	16	TGTGCCAGCAGCTTCGGAGAGGGTCGCAGGCGGGAGACCCAGTACTTC	CASSFGEGRRRETQYF
.	TRBV7-8	TRBD2	TRBJ2-1	15	TGTGCCAGCAGCTTAGACGGGAGGTCCAATGATGAGCAGTTCTTC	CASSLDGRSNDEQFF
many	TRBV12-3/TRBV12-4	TRBD1	TRBJ2-7	14	TGTGCCAGCAGTTCGGGACAGGGGAGATACGAGCAGTACTTC	CASSSGQGRYEQYF
.	TRBV30	.	TRBJ2-5	13	TGTGCCTGGAGCTTAAAGCCGGGACACCCACCGTACTTC	CAWSLKPGHPPYF
.	TRBV3-1	.	TRBJ2-1	15	TGTGCCAGCAGCCAAGAGCAGCAGATAGTCGATGAGCAGTTCTTC	CASSQEQQIVDEQFF
few	TRBV12-3/TRBV12-4	TRBD2	TRBJ2-1	18	TGTGCCAGCAGTTCCCAGGGACTAGCGGGAGGCTCCTACAATGAGCAGTTCTTC	CASSSQGLAGGSYNEQFF
few	TRBV20-1	TRBD2	TRBJ2-7	15	TGCAGTGCACCCAGCATAGGCCTAGCGGCCTACGAGCAGTACTTC	CSAPSIGLAAYEQYF
.	TRBV12-3/TRBV12-4	TRBD1	TRBJ1-2	14	TGTGCCAGCAGTTTAGCCAGGGGGGACTATGGCTACACCTTC	CASSLARGDYGYTF
few	TRBV29-1	.	TRBJ1-5	13	TGCAGCGCAGGGGAAAATAGCAATCAGCCCCAGCATTTT	CSAGENSNQPQHF
.	TRBV15	.	TRBJ2-5	16	TGTGCCACCAGCAGAAAGACATGGGGGGCTCAAGAGACCCAGTACTTC	CATSRKTWGAQETQYF
.	TRBV3-1	TRBD2	TRBJ2-2	15	TGTGCCAGCAGTCTCGGACTAGTCGGAGCCGGGGAGCTGTTTTTT	CASSLGLVGAGELFF
once	TRBV5-1	TRBD1	TRBJ2-2	16	TGCGCCAGCAGCTTGGCCGGGAAGGGGGCCGCCGGGGAGCTGTTTTTT	CASSLAGKGAAGELFF
.	TRBV10-3	TRBD1	TRBJ2-1	12	TGTGCCGGCGGACAGGGGTACAATGAGCAGTTCTTC	CAGGQGYNEQFF